This TCR beta chain was identified in a study of T-cell memory formation after mild COVID-19. V gave up 1 base and J gave up 5 bases; unmatched junction bases: 10. Germline CDR1 reads SGHVS; CDR2 reads FNYEAQ. CDR3 length equals 17 residues. Study-level results: Clones that contracted clustered mainly in CM and EM if CD4+ and in EMRA if CD8+.

This clonotype was detected only a few times. Its antigen is currently unknown. TCRdb independently ran MiXCR on the 5' RACE reads; one entry per CDR3 protein. The sample has roughly 620,000 distinct CDR3 sequences, about a sixth seen once; the top ten hold around 13%. The gene calls are TRBV7-6 and TRBJ2-5, with 10 bases fitting TRBD2. This clonotype originated in an adult woman who had mild COVID-19 (a few samples of this study predate the infection). Cell type and time point are not known. Material for sequencing was PBMCs or a T cell subset sorted from them (not recorded which). Here the CDR3 reads CASSLGSSAGGPETQYF. CDR3 DNA: TGTGCCAGCAGCTTAGGATCATCAGCGGGGGGGCCGGAGACCCAGTACTTC.